What follows are 23 T cell receptor beta chains derived from one specimen sequenced in a study of post-analysis software for immune sequencing data. Study results and limitations: Four to six TRBV segments appeared more often in patients than in controls, and TRBV5-6, TRBV5-1 and TRBV20-1 were among these.

The TCR beta cDNA libraries carried unique molecular identifiers. Each CDR3 protein is one row after TCRdb ran MiXCR on the PCR reads. The data show about 460,000 distinct CDR3 sequences, roughly 45% seen once. The antigens of these receptors remain unknown. The sample consisted of blood. The receptors come from a girl between 10 and 17 years old with multiple sclerosis.

This chain connects TRBV6-2 or TRBV6-3 to TRBJ2-3, with 8 bases that match TRBD2. J was trimmed by 4 bases and V by 2 bases; bases with no gene match: 5. CDR3 length equals 15 residues. Germline CDR1 MNHEY, CDR2 SVGEGT. This chain's CDR3 is CASSYQGLASDTQYF. The CDR3 DNA sequence: TGTGCCAGCAGTTACCAAGGACTAGCCTCAGATACGCAGTATTTT.

This chain uses TRBV6-5 with TRBJ1-5, with D possibly matching TRBD1 (6 bases). V dropped 4 bases and J dropped 7 bases, with 11 bases sitting between them. Germline-derived CDR1 and CDR2 are MNHEY and SVGAGI. This CDR3 comprises 13 residues. In nucleotides, the CDR3 is TGTGCCAGCAGTTCTCAGGGGAGCCAGCCCCAGCATTTT. Translation: CASSSQGSQPQHF.

Here the CDR3 reads CASREQTSGNDNEQFF. The CDR3 DNA sequence: TGTGCCAGCAGGGAACAGACTAGCGGGAACGACAATGAGCAGTTCTTC. The rearrangement joins TRBV6-6 to TRBJ2-1, with 11 bases aligning to TRBD2. The CDR3 covers 16 residues. The ends lost 6 bases at V and 5 bases at J; junction bases unmatched: 9. Germline-derived CDR1 and CDR2 are MNHNY and SVGAGI (reference sequence).

The chain has TRBV7-9 and TRBJ2-1, with 7 bases fitting TRBD2. V trimming: 3 bases; J trimming: 6 bases; junction bases outside the gene matches: 2. This CDR3 is built from 13 residues. Germline CDR1 is SEHNR and CDR2 is FQNEAQ (reference sequence). The CDR3 DNA reads TGTGCCAGCAGCTTCGGGACTATCAATGAGCAGTTCTTC. It encodes CASSFGTINEQFF.

The DNA for the CDR3 is TGTGCCAGCAGTGAAGCGATTTACTTGACTAGCGGGACCAGATACGAGCAGTACTTC. Its protein is CASSEAIYLTSGTRYEQYF. The chain recombines TRBV6-1 with TRBJ2-7; 11 positions match TRBD2. V was pared by 0 bases and J by 4 bases, with 14 bases of the junction left unmatched. This CDR3 has 19 amino acids. The germline V gene has CDR1 MNHNS and CDR2 SASEGT.

This chain links TRBV10-3 with TRBJ2-3, with 7 bases lining up with TRBD1. J lost 2 bases, V lost 5 bases, and 7 bases had no gene match. The CDR3 runs 15 residues. The germline V gene encodes CDR1 ENHRY and CDR2 SYGVKD. Here the CDR3 reads CAISSGTADTDTQYF. The CDR3 region has the DNA TGTGCCATCAGTTCTGGGACAGCGGACACAGATACGCAGTATTTT.

The rearrangement links TRBV6-2 or TRBV6-3 to TRBJ2-7; 8 bases line up with TRBD1. V was clipped by 8 bases and J by 2 bases; unmatched bases: 5. Germline V lookup: CDR1 MNHEY, CDR2 SVGEGT. CDR3 length: 13 residues. The CDR3 here is CASLQDRAYEQYF. The CDR3 DNA reads as TGTGCCAGCTTACAGGACAGGGCCTACGAGCAGTACTTC.

This clonotype was seen a few times. V gene TRBV12-3 or TRBV12-4 combines with J gene TRBJ2-7, with a weak D call TRBD1 (5 bases). CDR3 length: 14 residues. V shed 5 bases and J shed 4 bases, with 15 bases lying between them. CDR3 region: CASSRSGAGYEQYF. In DNA form, the CDR3 reads TGTGCCAGCAGTCGTAGTGGCGCAGGGTACGAGCAGTACTTC.

The chain carries TRBV6-1 and TRBJ2-5; perhaps TRBD2 as D (6 bases). Looked up from germline, CDR1 is MNHNS and CDR2 is SASEGT. This CDR3 comprises 14 residues. Trimming took 4 bases from V and 4 from J, leaving 13 bases between them. CDR3 DNA sequence: TGTGCCAGCAGTGCTGGGGGGTTGGGAGAGACCCAGTACTTC. It encodes CASSAGGLGETQYF.

The V gene is TRBV12-3 or TRBV12-4, the J gene TRBJ2-5; the match to TRBD1 covers 8 bases. This CDR3 is 16 amino acids long. Trimming removed 6 bases from V and 4 bases from J; junction bases left unmatched: 13. CDR3 residues: CASSRSGTGGGETQYF. CDR3 sequence (DNA): TGTGCCAGCAGCCGCTCCGGGACAGGTGGGGGAGAGACCCAGTACTTC.

This chain connects TRBV7-9 to TRBJ1-1; 8 positions agree with TRBD1. Looked up from germline, CDR1 is SEHNR and CDR2 is FQNEAQ (reference sequence). This CDR3 has 13 residues. J lost 7 bases, V lost 5 bases, and 6 bases had no gene match. This CDR3 reads CASSTPGGDEAFF. The CDR3 DNA sequence: TGTGCCAGCAGCACACCAGGGGGCGATGAAGCTTTCTTT.

The chain employs TRBV20-1 and TRBJ2-3; TRBD2 aligns across 9 bases. The germline V gene has CDR1 DFQATT and CDR2 SNEGSKA (reference sequence). V lost 4 bases, J lost 5 bases, and 10 bases stayed unmatched. The CDR3 is made up of 15 amino acids. The CDR3 reads CSANRLAGFGDTQYF. The CDR3 region has the DNA TGCAGTGCTAATAGGCTAGCGGGATTTGGAGATACGCAGTATTTT.

The DNA for the CDR3 is TGCGCCAGCAGCTTAAAGACTACCCTAAACACCGGGGAGCTGTTTTTT. Protein sequence: CASSLKTTLNTGELFF. The V call is TRBV5-1, the J call TRBJ2-2; a possible D gene is TRBD2 (5 bases). This CDR3 comprises 16 residues. The germline gives CDR1 SGHRS, CDR2 YFSETQ. V was shortened by 2 bases and J by 2 bases, with 13 bases between the two germline ends.

This clonotype has a handful of counts. This sequence joins TRBV3-1 and TRBJ1-1; no clear D gene. Looked up from germline, CDR1 is LGHDT and CDR2 is YNNKEL (reference sequence). Trimming shortened V by 0 bases and J by 6 bases, and 8 bases separated the two germline ends. The CDR3 consists of 13 residues. The CDR3 region has the DNA TGTGCCAGCAGCCAAGATACGTCCTCTGAAGCTTTCTTT. It specifies CASSQDTSSEAFF.

This clonotype turned up a few times. The V and J genes are TRBV28 and TRBJ1-5, with D hard to call. The CDR3 loop spans 13 amino acids. Germline CDR1 MDHEN, CDR2 SYDVKM. Trimming cost V 3 bases and J 7 bases, with 10 bases left between them. The CDR3 reads CASSFRFGQPQHF. CDR3 nucleotides: TGTGCCAGCAGTTTCAGGTTCGGCCAGCCCCAGCATTTT.

The table lists this clonotype with a few counts. The chain recombines TRBV9 with TRBJ2-1; unclear D gene. Germline V gene sequence: CDR1 SGDLS, CDR2 YYNGEE. Trimming removed 2 bases from V and 4 bases from J, with 10 bases in between. The CDR3 is 14 residues long. The DNA of the CDR3 is TGTGCCAGCAGCGTTCTAGACATGTACAATGAGCAGTTCTTC. Translation: CASSVLDMYNEQFF.

This clonotype came up once. The chain couples TRBV28 to TRBJ2-7, with TRBD1 matching over 12 bases. The V gene's germline CDR1 is MDHEN and CDR2 SYDVKM. The length of the CDR3 is 17 residues. V was pared by 1 base and J by 4 bases, with 8 bases of the junction left unmatched. The DNA for the CDR3 is TGTGCCAGCAGTTTATTCGGTGGGGGACAGGGGGCTTACGAGCAGTACTTC. This translates into CASSLFGGGQGAYEQYF.

Only a few counts were recorded for this clonotype. This chain joins TRBV7-2 and TRBJ2-1; TRBD2 matches 9 bases. Trimming took 2 bases from V and 5 from J; bases not matched to a gene: 13. This CDR3 comprises 18 residues. Per germline, CDR1 SGHTA and CDR2 FQGNSA. In DNA form, the CDR3 reads TGTGCCAGCAGCTTAAGTTCGACCCGGACTAGCGAAGACAATGAGCAGTTCTTC. This gives the protein CASSLSSTRTSEDNEQFF.

This chain connects TRBV20-1 to TRBJ1-2; D uncertain. This CDR3 is 14 amino acids long. Trimming left V 1 base short and J 3 bases short, with 12 bases between. Germline values: CDR1 DFQATT, CDR2 SNEGSKA (reference sequence). CDR3 amino acids: CSARARVEYYGYTF. The CDR3 nucleotides read TGCAGTGCTAGAGCGAGGGTTGAGTACTATGGCTACACCTTC.

This sequence joins TRBV7-9 and TRBJ2-7; TRBD2 matches 7 bases. The CDR3 loop spans 16 amino acids. CDR1 and CDR2 from the germline V gene are SEHNR and FQNEAQ (reference sequence). Trimming removed 4 bases from V and 0 bases from J; junction bases left unmatched: 9. The CDR3 reads CASSSTWRESSYEQYF. Written as DNA, the CDR3 is TGTGCCAGCAGCTCTACCTGGCGGGAGAGCTCCTACGAGCAGTACTTC.

The rearrangement joins TRBV28 to TRBJ1-2, with a weak D call TRBD1 (6 bases). Per the germline V gene, CDR1 is MDHEN and CDR2 is SYDVKM. With 10 bases removed from V and 2 bases from J, the gap between germline ends came to 17 bases. The CDR3 covers 14 residues. In DNA, the CDR3 is TGTGCCATCCCCCAATTCGGACAGAACTATGGCTACACCTTC. Translation gives CAIPQFGQNYGYTF.

This rearrangement joins TRBV9 to TRBJ2-1; D possibly corresponds to TRBD2 (6 bases). Germline V CDR1 and CDR2: SGDLS, YYNGEE. The length of the CDR3 is 15 residues. Trimming cost V 4 bases and J 7 bases, with 18 bases left between them. The CDR3 DNA reads TGTGCCAGCAGCCAGACTCAGCGGGTGGGGAATGAGCAGTTCTTC. Translation gives CASSQTQRVGNEQFF.

The J gene is TRBJ2-7, the V gene TRBV5-1; D might be TRBD1 or TRBD2, each matching 5 bases. The last part of the DNA fits TRBJ2-5 better; the J call may be wrong. Germline assignment: CDR1 SGHRS and CDR2 YFSETQ. The CDR3 runs to 15 residues. This chain's CDR3 is CASSQSEGPGETQYF. The CDR3 DNA is TGCGCCAGCAGCCAAAGCGAGGGGCCGGGGGAGACCCAGTACTTC.